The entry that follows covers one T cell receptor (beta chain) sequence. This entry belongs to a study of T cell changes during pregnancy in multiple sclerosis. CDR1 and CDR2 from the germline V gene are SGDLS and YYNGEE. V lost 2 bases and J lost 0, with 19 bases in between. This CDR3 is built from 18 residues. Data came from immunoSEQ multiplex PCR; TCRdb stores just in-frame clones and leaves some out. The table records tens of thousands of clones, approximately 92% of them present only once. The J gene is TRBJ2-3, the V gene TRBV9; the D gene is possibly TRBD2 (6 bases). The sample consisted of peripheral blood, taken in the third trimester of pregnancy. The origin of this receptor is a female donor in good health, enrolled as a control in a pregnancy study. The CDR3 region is CASSVTTGANPSTDTQYF. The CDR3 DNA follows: TGTGCCAGCAGCGTCACAACGGGAGCAAACCCGAGCACAGATACGCAGTATTTT.